The following is a T cell receptor (beta chain) sequence with its context. In the study's own analysis: Researchers report that nucleated cell counts were estimated from reference gene primer amplification. Clones were sequenced by immunoSEQ multiplex PCR, and TCRdb holds only the in-frame ones, with some missing. That table furnishes V, J and clone size, whereas the DNA furnished D and trimming. The data hold around 56,000 clones, with around 67% observed a single time. The V segment lost 2 bases and the J segment 5 bases; nucleotides outside the gene matches: 8. Germline CDR1 is SGDLS and CDR2 is YYNGEE. This CDR3 contains 16 residues. This record comes from a study of blood T cell repertoires in COVID-19. Turning to the study itself: The analysed material was cDNA or gDNA that came from T cells, B-cell-depleted T cells, or PBMCs.

Sequenced sample: peripheral blood. The receptor's source is a woman aged 45-60 years with active or convalescent COVID-19. The chain is built from TRBV9 and TRBJ2-5, with TRBD2 matching over 11 bases. The CDR3 region is CASSVLAGGSGETQYF. In DNA form, the CDR3 reads TGTGCCAGCAGCGTCCTAGCGGGAGGATCCGGGGAGACCCAGTACTTC.